Shown below are 8 T cell receptor beta chains from a single sample sequenced in a study of cytomegalovirus exposure and HLA in healthy donors. The PCR ran on 60 Vbeta and 13 Jbeta primers. This table comes from immunoSEQ multiplex PCR, and its TCRdb copy is limited to in-frame clones, with some not included. Among under 130,000 clones listed, 70% to 80% were seen once. Sequencing used PBMCs. The receptors originated from a man aged 40-50 years in good health and CMV-seronegative.

This clone has only a few counts. The chain is built from TRBV2 and TRBJ1-6, with D tentatively TRBD1 (5 bases). The ends were cut back, 6 bases at V and 5 bases at J, with 8 bases in the middle. Germline values: CDR1 SNHLY, CDR2 FYNNEI. This CDR3 comprises 13 residues. The CDR3 spells CASRGQNNSPLHF. DNA of the CDR3: TGTGCCAGCAGGGGGCAGAATAATTCACCCCTCCACTTT.

This chain joins TRBV11-2 and TRBJ2-5, with TRBD2 identical over 7 bases. Germline loops: CDR1 SGHAT, CDR2 FQNNGV. The junction had 15 bases not matched to a gene; V was cut back by 5 bases and J by 0 bases. The CDR3 totals 18 residues. The CDR3 here is CASSGGRVASGYQETQYF. In DNA form, the CDR3 reads TGTGCCAGCAGCGGAGGGAGGGTTGCTAGCGGCTACCAAGAGACCCAGTACTTC.

The chain couples TRBV7-8 to TRBJ1-5; 10 positions match TRBD1. CDR1 SGHVS and CDR2 FQNEAQ come from the germline V gene. The CDR3 is 14 residues long. V was pared by 5 bases and J by 4 bases, with 2 bases of the junction left unmatched. The chain's CDR3 is CASSRDRGNQPQHF. Here the CDR3 DNA reads TGTGCCAGCAGCAGGGACAGGGGTAATCAGCCCCAGCATTTT.

The rearrangement links TRBV2 to TRBJ2-7, with 9 bases fitting TRBD2. Unmatched junction bases numbered 4, after V lost 3 bases and J lost 4 bases. The CDR3 totals 14 residues. Germline CDR1 is SNHLY and CDR2 is FYNNEI. CDR3 in DNA: TGTGCCAGCAGTGACCCCAGCGGGAGGTACGAGCAGTACTTC. It codes for CASSDPSGRYEQYF.

In its sample, this clone was seen a few times. DNA for the CDR3: TGTGCCACCAACTACCGAAATTCACCCCTCCACTTT. This translates into CATNYRNSPLHF. The J gene is TRBJ1-6, the V gene TRBV7-9; D unresolved. Between the trimmed V and J ends, which lost 10 bases and 7 bases, there was a span of 11 bases. The CDR3 consists of 12 residues. Per the germline V gene, CDR1 is SEHNR and CDR2 is FQNEAQ (reference sequence). The full variable domain, in which reference TRBV7-9 and TRBJ1-6 provide the parts outside the CDR3, is DTGVSQNPRHKITKRGQNVTFRCDPISEHNRLYWYRQTLGQGPEFLTYFQNEAQLEKSRLLSDRFSAERPKGSFSTLEIQRTEQGDSAMYLCATNYRNSPLHFGNGTRLTVT.

This chain links TRBV5-4 with TRBJ1-2, with a tentative D call TRBD1 (5 bases). Trimming took off 6 bases at V and 1 base at J, with 16 bases between the two ends. Germline V gives CDR1 SGHNT, CDR2 YYREEE (reference sequence). The CDR3 has 15 amino acids. In DNA, the CDR3 is TGTGCCAGCACCTGGAGGGGTTCAGATAACTATGGCTACACCTTC. Its protein is CASTWRGSDNYGYTF.

The V gene is TRBV16, the J gene TRBJ1-6; D might be TRBD1 (6 bases). The germline V gene has CDR1 KGHSY and CDR2 FQNENV. V was pared by 5 bases and J by 9 bases, with 17 bases between. CDR3 length: 15 residues. The CDR3 DNA is TGTGCCAGCAGCGGCCAGAGCGGGGGCGGTTCACCCCTCCACTTT. Translated, it gives CASSGQSGGGSPLHF.

J is TRBJ2-2 and V is TRBV4-1; 11 bases map to TRBD2. The length of the CDR3 is 18 residues. J lost 1 base, V lost 1 base, and 5 bases had no gene match. The germline gives CDR1 MGHRA, CDR2 YSYEKL. The CDR3 nucleotides are TGCGCCAGCAGCCAAGCTGCCGGGACTAGCGGGAACACCGGGGAGCTGTTTTTT. This encodes CASSQAAGTSGNTGELFF.